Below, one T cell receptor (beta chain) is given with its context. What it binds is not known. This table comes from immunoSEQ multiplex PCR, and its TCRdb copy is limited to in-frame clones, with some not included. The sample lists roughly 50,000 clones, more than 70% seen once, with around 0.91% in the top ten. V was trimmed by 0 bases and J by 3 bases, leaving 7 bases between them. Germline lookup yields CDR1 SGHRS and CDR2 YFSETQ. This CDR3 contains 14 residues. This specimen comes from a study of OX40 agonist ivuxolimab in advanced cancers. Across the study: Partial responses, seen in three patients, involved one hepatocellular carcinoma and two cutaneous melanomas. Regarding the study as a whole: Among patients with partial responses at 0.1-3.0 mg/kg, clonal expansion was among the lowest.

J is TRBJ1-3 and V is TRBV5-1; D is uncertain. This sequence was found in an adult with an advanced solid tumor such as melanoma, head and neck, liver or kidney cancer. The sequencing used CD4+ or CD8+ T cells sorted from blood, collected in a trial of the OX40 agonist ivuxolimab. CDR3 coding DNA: TGCGCCAGCAGCTTGGCCGGGGTTGGAAACACCATATATTTT. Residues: CASSLAGVGNTIYF.